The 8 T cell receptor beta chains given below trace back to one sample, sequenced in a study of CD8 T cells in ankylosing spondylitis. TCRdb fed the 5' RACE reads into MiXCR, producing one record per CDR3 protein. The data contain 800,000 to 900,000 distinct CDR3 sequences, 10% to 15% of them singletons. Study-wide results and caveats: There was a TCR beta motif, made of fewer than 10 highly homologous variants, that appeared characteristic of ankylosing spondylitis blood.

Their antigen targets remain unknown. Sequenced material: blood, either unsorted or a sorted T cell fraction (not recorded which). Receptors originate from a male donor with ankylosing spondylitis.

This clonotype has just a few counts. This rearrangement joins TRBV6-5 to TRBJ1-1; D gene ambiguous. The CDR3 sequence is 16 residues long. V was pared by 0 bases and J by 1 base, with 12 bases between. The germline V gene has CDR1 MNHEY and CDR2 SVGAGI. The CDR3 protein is CASSYSRTYQNTEAFF. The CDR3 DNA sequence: TGTGCCAGCAGTTACTCTAGGACCTACCAGAACACTGAAGCTTTCTTT.

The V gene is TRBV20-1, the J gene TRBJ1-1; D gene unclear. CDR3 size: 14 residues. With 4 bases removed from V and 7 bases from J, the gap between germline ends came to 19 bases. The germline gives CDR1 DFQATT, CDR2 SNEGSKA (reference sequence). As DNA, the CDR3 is TGCAGTGCTACGTACCGAGCCGGAGACAATGAAGCTTTCTTT. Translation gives CSATYRAGDNEAFF.

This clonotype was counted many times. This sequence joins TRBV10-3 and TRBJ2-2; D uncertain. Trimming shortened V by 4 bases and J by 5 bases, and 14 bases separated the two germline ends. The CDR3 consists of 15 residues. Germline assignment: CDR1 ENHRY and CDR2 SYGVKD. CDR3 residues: CAISAAGRLTGELFF. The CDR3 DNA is TGTGCCATCAGTGCGGCCGGACGTTTGACCGGGGAGCTGTTTTTT.

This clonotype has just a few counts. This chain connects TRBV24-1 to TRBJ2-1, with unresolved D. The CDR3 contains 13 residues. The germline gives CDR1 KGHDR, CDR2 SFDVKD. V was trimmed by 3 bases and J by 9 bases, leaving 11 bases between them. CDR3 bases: TGTGCCACCAGTGATATTCAGGAAAGTGAGCAGTTCTTC. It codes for CATSDIQESEQFF.

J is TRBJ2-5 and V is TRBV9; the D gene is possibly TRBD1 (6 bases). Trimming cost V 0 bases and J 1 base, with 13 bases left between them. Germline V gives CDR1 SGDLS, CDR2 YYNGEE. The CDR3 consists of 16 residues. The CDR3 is CASSVVARGGQETQYF. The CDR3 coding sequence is TGTGCCAGCAGCGTAGTCGCCAGGGGTGGCCAAGAGACCCAGTACTTC.

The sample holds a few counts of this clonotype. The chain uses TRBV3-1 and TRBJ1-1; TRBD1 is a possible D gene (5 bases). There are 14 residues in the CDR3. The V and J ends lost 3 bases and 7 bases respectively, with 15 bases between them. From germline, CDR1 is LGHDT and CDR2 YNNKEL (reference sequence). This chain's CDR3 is CASSHPGWGLEAFF. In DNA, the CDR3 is TGTGCCAGCAGCCACCCTGGCTGGGGACTTGAAGCTTTCTTT.

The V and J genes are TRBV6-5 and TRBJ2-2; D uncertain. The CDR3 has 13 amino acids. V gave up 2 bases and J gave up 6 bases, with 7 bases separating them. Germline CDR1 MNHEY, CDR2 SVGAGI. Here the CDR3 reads CASSYQSAGELFF. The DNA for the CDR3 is TGTGCCAGCAGTTACCAGAGCGCCGGGGAGCTGTTTTTT.

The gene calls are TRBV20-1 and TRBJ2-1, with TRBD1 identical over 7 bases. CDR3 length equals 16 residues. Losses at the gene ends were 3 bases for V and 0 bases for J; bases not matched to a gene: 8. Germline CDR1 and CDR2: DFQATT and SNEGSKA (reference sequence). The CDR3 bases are TGCAGTGCTAGCGATCCGGCAGGGGGCTCCTACAATGAGCAGTTCTTC. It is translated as CSASDPAGGSYNEQFF.